The present TCR beta chain was sequenced within a study of a mutant IDH1 vaccine in newly diagnosed glioma. Overall study: Patients under treatment included around 60% males and 37.5% females and had a mean age of approximately 40 years. Beforehand, treatment had been radiotherapy, temozolomide, or both; the majority received both.

With regard to this clone: No antigen is known for it.

Repertoires were generated with immunoSEQ multiplex PCR, while TCRdb's copy carries only in-frame clones and drops some. The sample has over 80,000 clones, 70% to 90% seen once. Overall study findings and caveats: Seemingly, pseudoprogression had no relation to changes in the top peripheral T cell clonotypes.

Described time point: baseline, week 1 (first vaccination visit). Treatment noted: pre-vaccination baseline after standard-of-care therapy. The specimen was PBMCs, collected from a glioma patient treated with radiotherapy, temozolomide or both. This sequence was found in a woman in her forties or fifties with glioma.

CDR3 bases: TGCGCCAGCAGAACGTCGAGCTCTGGAAACACCATATATTTT. Protein product: CASRTSSSGNTIYF. The chain combines TRBV5-1 with TRBJ1-3, with D hard to call. V was trimmed by 5 bases and J by 0 bases, leaving 9 bases between them. This CDR3 region has 14 residues. CDR1 is SGHRS and CDR2 is YFSETQ in the germline V gene.